Given below is one T cell receptor (beta chain) in context. The sample originates from a study of ipilimumab plus nivolumab after autologous stem cell transplantation. Study background: Myeloma patients were high-risk transplant-naive or relapsed within 3 years of first autologous transplant.

The CDR3 has 15 residues. The germline V gene encodes CDR1 SEHNR and CDR2 FQNEAQ (reference sequence). Profiled with immunoSEQ multiplex PCR; TCRdb holds only in-frame clones, not every one. The sample holds some 43,000 clones, 88% seen once. Ipilimumab, 1 mg/kg, started 14 to 28 days after autologous transplant. The source is a male donor with multiple myeloma. Material: PBMCs, obtained in a trial of ipilimumab plus nivolumab as post-transplant consolidation. The chain joins TRBV7-9 to TRBJ2-5, with 10 bases lining up with TRBD1. Matching the DNA end better, TRBJ2-7 makes the J call doubtful. Here the CDR3 reads CASSLRQGASYEQYF. DNA of the CDR3: TGTGCCAGCAGCTTAAGACAGGGGGCTTCCTACGAGCAGTACTTC.